The sequence of this T cell receptor (beta chain) was determined in a study of cytomegalovirus exposure and HLA in healthy donors. V shed 5 bases and J 7 bases; nucleotides not matched to a gene: 4. CDR3 length: 12 amino acids. Germline CDR1 MNHEY, CDR2 SVGAGI. Repertoires were generated with immunoSEQ multiplex PCR, while TCRdb's copy carries only in-frame clones and drops some. Here the sample spans 90,000 to 150,000 clones, about 91% being singletons. The genes are TRBV6-5 and TRBJ2-5; TRBD1 matches at 7 bases. The receptor comes from a man between 18 and 29 years old in good health and CMV-seronegative. The source material was PBMCs. The chain's CDR3 is CASSDRVMTQYF. In DNA form, the CDR3 reads TGTGCCAGCAGTGACAGGGTGATGACCCAGTACTTC.